The present T cell receptor (beta chain) was sequenced within a study of cytomegalovirus exposure and HLA in healthy donors. The PCR had 60 Vbeta and 13 Jbeta primers. The protocol was immunoSEQ multiplex PCR, while the TCRdb copy is restricted to in-frame clones and leaves out a portion. The sample has roughly 190,000 clones, around 79% seen once. Study-level points and caveats: Researchers reported in a later analysis that a missense DCLRE1C variant was tied to TCR beta V- and J-gene trimming. Looking again later, the authors saw that most CMV-associated TCR beta chains seemed HLA-restricted.

This CDR3 has 14 residues. Germline V gene sequence: CDR1 SGHKS, CDR2 YYEKEE (reference sequence). Trimming removed 2 bases from V and 7 bases from J, with 16 bases in between. This clone was observed a few times. The antigen is not known. What was sequenced was PBMCs. This clonotype was sampled from a woman aged 45-65 years in good health and CMV-seronegative. V gene TRBV5-5 combines with J gene TRBJ2-7; D might be TRBD2 (6 bases). CDR3: CASSLAGLALEQYF. CDR3 in DNA: TGTGCCAGCAGCTTAGCGGGCTTGGCGTTGGAGCAGTACTTC.